Listed here are 18 T cell receptor beta chains from one sample, sequenced in a study of identical twins (dated by TCRdb to the mid-2010s). Libraries were prepared through 5' RACE. Sequencing took place on an Illumina HiSeq 2000. TCRdb itself trimmed the public reads at Q25 with fastp, ran MiXCR and retained productive beta chains. Rows matching on CDR3 protein sequence are summarized as one entry with the most common DNA and genes. The sample profile shows 450,000 to 650,000 distinct CDR3 sequences; around 15% of them were found once. The ten biggest clones cover nearly 0.45% of the sample. In addition, the sample was reused for a study of yellow fever vaccine responses in identical twins.

The sequenced sample was CD4+ T cells sorted from blood. These receptors all come from a woman aged 18-30 years in good health.

The genes are TRBV6-1 and TRBJ2-6; possibly TRBD1 for D (5 bases). This CDR3 spans 15 amino acids. Trimming took 5 bases from V and 4 from J, leaving 12 bases between them. The germline V gene has CDR1 MNHNS and CDR2 SASEGT. The CDR3 region has the DNA TGTGCCAGCAGTCCGTTAGGGGCCGGGGCCAACGTCCTGACTTTC. The encoded protein is CASSPLGAGANVLTF.

This clonotype was observed a few times. CDR3 in DNA: TGCGCCAGCAGAAAACTAGGCACAGATACGCAGTATTTT. This codes for CASRKLGTDTQYF. The chain carries TRBV5-1 and TRBJ2-3, with TRBD2 as a possible D gene (5 bases). Trimming cost V 5 bases and J 1 base, with 8 bases left between them. Germline V CDR1 and CDR2: SGHRS, YFSETQ. The CDR3 is 13 residues long.

The rearrangement joins TRBV20-1 to TRBJ2-1; 10 positions agree with TRBD2. The CDR3 runs to 12 residues. Germline trimming cut 7 bases from V and 7 bases from J; bases unmatched to any gene: 4. Germline CDR1 DFQATT, CDR2 SNEGSKA (reference sequence). This CDR3 is CSEAGGPNEQFF. The CDR3 DNA reads as TGCAGTGAAGCGGGAGGGCCAAATGAGCAGTTCTTC.

This clonotype was detected only a few times. The V call is TRBV20-1, the J call TRBJ2-2; tentative D call: TRBD2 (6 bases). CDR1 and CDR2 from the germline V gene are DFQATT and SNEGSKA (reference sequence). Trimming left V 5 bases short and J 4 bases short, with 17 bases between. This CDR3 region has 15 residues. CDR3 coding DNA: TGCAGTGCTCCGCTGCGGGGTTGGGGCACCGGGGAGCTGTTTTTT. Translating it yields CSAPLRGWGTGELFF.

Ten or more counts support this clonotype. This chain links TRBV27 with TRBJ1-5; no definite D call. Per the germline V gene, CDR1 is MNHEY and CDR2 is SMNVEV (reference sequence). This CDR3 region has 14 residues. V lost 3 bases and J 3 bases, leaving 9 bases between the germline ends. The CDR3 DNA sequence: TGTGCCAGCAGTTTTGGGCAGCACAATCAGCCCCAGCATTTT. Residues: CASSFGQHNQPQHF.

The J gene is TRBJ2-2, the V gene TRBV12-3 or TRBV12-4, with D uncertain. The CDR3 runs 16 residues. With 3 bases removed from V and 0 bases from J, the gap between germline ends came to 11 bases. CDR3 sequence reads: CASSFLWTSNTGELFF. The CDR3 DNA is TGTGCCAGCAGTTTCCTGTGGACGTCGAACACCGGGGAGCTGTTTTTT.

In its sample, this clonotype was seen a few times. V and J are TRBV5-1 and TRBJ2-3; D not certain. This CDR3 spans 16 amino acids. Germline V gene lookup returns CDR1 SGHRS and CDR2 YFSETQ. Trimming cost V 0 bases and J 0 bases, with 11 bases left between them. For the CDR3, the DNA is TGCGCCAGCAGCTTGGGGATTGCGGAGAGCACAGATACGCAGTATTTT. Translation: CASSLGIAESTDTQYF.

This clonotype was seen a few times. The V and J genes are TRBV5-1 and TRBJ2-2, with D perhaps given as TRBD1 or TRBD2 (6 bases each). V lost 3 bases and J lost 2, with 20 bases in between. CDR3 length: 18 amino acids. Germline-derived CDR1 and CDR2 are SGHRS and YFSETQ. The DNA of the CDR3 is TGCGCCAGCAGCTCGCAGGGGCCCCGGGAGATAAACACCGGGGAGCTGTTTTTT. Translated: CASSSQGPREINTGELFF.

This clonotype was recorded at least ten times. The rearrangement joins TRBV7-6 to TRBJ2-3; 7 bases are shared with TRBD2. J gave up 4 bases and V 3 bases, and 7 bases lay outside the gene matches. Germline V gene sequence: CDR1 SGHVS, CDR2 FNYEAQ. This CDR3 has 15 amino acids. In DNA, the CDR3 is TGTGCCAGCAGCTTGGGGGGGAGTGGGGCAGATACGCAGTATTTT. It specifies CASSLGGSGADTQYF.

Only a few counts were recorded for this clonotype. The J gene is TRBJ1-1, the V gene TRBV3-1; TRBD1 might be the D (5 bases). The V and J ends lost 6 bases and 8 bases respectively, with 13 bases between them. Germline CDR1 LGHDT, CDR2 YNNKEL (reference sequence). There are 12 residues in the CDR3. CDR3 bases: TGTGCCAGCAGTCCGCCGGGGGGGGAAGCTTTCTTT. Protein sequence: CASSPPGGEAFF.

The genes are TRBV11-2 and TRBJ2-3, with D unclear. Trimming shortened V by 5 bases and J by 3 bases, and 9 bases separated the two germline ends. The length of the CDR3 is 13 residues. Germline-derived CDR1 and CDR2 are SGHAT and FQNNGV. The CDR3 DNA sequence: TGTGCCAGCAGCCGGGTACGGACAGATACGCAGTATTTT. Its translation is CASSRVRTDTQYF.

The chain links TRBV5-6 to TRBJ2-1, with TRBD2 identical over 16 bases. The CDR3 contains 17 residues. Trimming cost V 3 bases and J 6 bases; bases outside gene matches: 6. Germline values: CDR1 SGHDT, CDR2 YYEEEE. In DNA form, the CDR3 reads TGTGCCAGCAGCTCGAAGGGACTAGCGGGAGGGAGCAATGAGCAGTTCTTC. It specifies CASSSKGLAGGSNEQFF.

A few counts support this clonotype. The chain links TRBV9 to TRBJ1-2; no firm D call. From germline, CDR1 is SGDLS and CDR2 YYNGEE. CDR3 length equals 14 residues. V was clipped by 0 bases and J by 3 bases, with 9 bases between them. The CDR3 DNA reads as TGTGCCAGCAGCGTAGAGGAGGGTTACTATGGCTACACCTTC. Translation gives CASSVEEGYYGYTF.

This chain connects TRBV2 to TRBJ2-1, with 11 bases that match TRBD2. The germline V gene has CDR1 SNHLY and CDR2 FYNNEI. The CDR3 runs 15 residues. J lost 6 bases, V lost 5 bases, and 6 bases had no gene match. The CDR3 protein is CASSLLAGGSNEQFF. The DNA of the CDR3 is TGTGCCAGCAGTCTTCTAGCGGGGGGTTCCAATGAGCAGTTCTTC.

This clonotype was seen a handful of times. V is TRBV10-2 and J is TRBJ2-5, with D tentatively TRBD1 (6 bases). This CDR3 region has 14 residues. Germline V gene sequence: CDR1 WSHSY, CDR2 SAAADI. Trimming stripped 8 bases from V and 5 bases from J, with 18 bases between. CDR3 coding DNA: TGCGCCAGCTACCGGGACAAGCAAGGGGAGACCCAGTACTTC. It encodes CASYRDKQGETQYF.

This clonotype came up a few times. The chain is built from TRBV20-1 and TRBJ2-5, with 7 bases fitting TRBD2. The CDR3 has 14 residues. Germline loops: CDR1 DFQATT, CDR2 SNEGSKA (reference sequence). Germline trimming cut 6 bases from V and 1 base from J; bases unmatched to any gene: 8. CDR3 region: CSAVWEGRQETQYF. The CDR3 DNA reads TGCAGTGCCGTCTGGGAGGGGCGCCAAGAGACCCAGTACTTC.

The gene calls are TRBV3-1 and TRBJ2-6, with D possibly being TRBD2 (6 bases). Trimming took off 0 bases at V and 5 bases at J, with 23 bases between the two ends. The CDR3 has 20 residues. Germline loops: CDR1 LGHDT, CDR2 YNNKEL (reference sequence). The CDR3 here is CASSQDKRLWAGQRANVLTF. CDR3 coding DNA: TGTGCCAGCAGCCAAGATAAGCGCCTATGGGCGGGGCAAAGGGCCAACGTCCTGACTTTC.

The chain is built from TRBV6-5 and TRBJ2-7; no definite D call. Trimming left V 4 bases short and J 0 bases short, with 10 bases between. This CDR3 is 14 amino acids long. Germline assignment: CDR1 MNHEY and CDR2 SVGAGI. This CDR3 is CASSFWGNSYEQYF. The CDR3 DNA reads as TGTGCCAGCAGTTTTTGGGGAAACTCCTACGAGCAGTACTTC.